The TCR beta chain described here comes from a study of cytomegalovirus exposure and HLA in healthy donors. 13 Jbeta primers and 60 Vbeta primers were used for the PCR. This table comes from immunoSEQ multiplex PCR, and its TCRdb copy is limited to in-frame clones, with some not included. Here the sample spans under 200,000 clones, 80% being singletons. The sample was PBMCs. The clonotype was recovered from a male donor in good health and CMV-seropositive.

CDR3 sequence: CAWSVGGGRQPQHF. The CDR3 nucleotides read TGTGCCTGGAGTGTTGGGGGGGGAAGGCAGCCCCAGCATTTT. The genes are TRBV30 and TRBJ1-5; D is possibly TRBD1 (5 bases). The CDR3 extends over 14 amino acids. V gave up 0 bases and J gave up 7 bases, with 13 bases separating them. CDR1 is GTSNPN and CDR2 is SVGIG in the germline V gene (reference sequence).